A single sample is the source of the 13 T cell receptor beta chains below, sequenced in a study of cytomegalovirus exposure and HLA in healthy donors. PCR employed 60 Vbeta and 13 Jbeta primers. TCRdb's copy holds only in-frame clones and misses some; the assay was immunoSEQ multiplex PCR. Among approximately 130,000 clones listed, approximately 78% were seen once. Input material: PBMCs. The receptors were sampled from a woman in her forties or fifties in good health and CMV-seropositive.

This chain links TRBV5-1 with TRBJ2-7, with a possible D match to TRBD2 (6 bases). The V and J ends lost 0 bases and 2 bases respectively, with 12 bases between them. CDR1 is SGHRS and CDR2 is YFSETQ in the germline V gene. CDR3 length: 15 amino acids. The CDR3 sequence: CASSLGGVPTYEQYF. The CDR3 nucleotides read TGCGCCAGCAGCTTGGGGGGGGTCCCTACCTACGAGCAGTACTTC.

This chain uses TRBV10-3 with TRBJ2-7; 9 nucleotides agree with TRBD1. Germline assignment: CDR1 ENHRY and CDR2 SYGVKD. V shed 3 bases and J 4 bases; nucleotides not matched to a gene: 10. The CDR3 extends over 16 amino acids. The CDR3 coding sequence is TGTGCCATCAGTGAAATCCTGGGGACAGGGAATTACGAGCAGTACTTC. Translated: CAISEILGTGNYEQYF.

J is TRBJ2-7 and V is TRBV5-4; TRBD2 matches at 13 bases. This CDR3 region has 16 residues. J was trimmed by 3 bases and V by 4 bases; bases with no gene match: 7. In germline, CDR1 is SGHNT, CDR2 YYREEE (reference sequence). In DNA form, the CDR3 reads TGTGCCAGCAGCCCAACCGGGACTAGCGGGGTCTACGAGCAGTACTTC. It translates to CASSPTGTSGVYEQYF.

The chain employs TRBV10-3 and TRBJ2-5; 10 bases map to TRBD2. The DNA end lines up better with TRBJ2-7; the J call may be wrong. CDR1 is ENHRY and CDR2 is SYGVKD in the germline V gene. The CDR3 covers 12 residues. In nucleotides, the CDR3 is TGTGCCATCAAGAGACTAGCGGGCGAGCAGTACTTC. Amino acid sequence: CAIKRLAGEQYF.

The chain carries TRBV28 and TRBJ2-1; D remains unclear. The CDR3 runs 11 residues. Trimming took off 2 bases at V and 12 bases at J, with 8 bases between the two ends. The germline V gene has CDR1 MDHEN and CDR2 SYDVKM. The CDR3 spells CASSLNLGQFF. The CDR3 DNA is TGTGCCAGCAGTTTAAATCTCGGGCAGTTCTTC.

This clone was counted a few times. The V call is TRBV2, the J call TRBJ2-3, with unresolved D. Germline CDR1 SNHLY, CDR2 FYNNEI. This CDR3 has 14 amino acids. Trimming took off 1 base at V and 2 bases at J, with 7 bases between the two ends. The CDR3: CASSEERHTDTQYF. In DNA, the CDR3 is TGTGCCAGCAGTGAAGAGCGCCACACAGATACGCAGTATTTT.

V gene TRBV5-1 combines with J gene TRBJ1-1; D remains unclear. The CDR3 loop spans 15 amino acids. V lost 0 bases and J lost 4, with 13 bases in between. CDR1 and CDR2 (germline): SGHRS, YFSETQ. The CDR3 reads CASSLEEVASTEAFF. CDR3 bases: TGCGCCAGCAGCTTGGAGGAGGTGGCCAGCACTGAAGCTTTCTTT.

With regard to this clone: Different DNA sequences within this sample yield the same CDR3. As DNA, the CDR3 is TGTGCCAGCAGCTTTGGAGGGGGCAACACTGAAGCTTTCTTT. Amino acid sequence: CASSFGGGNTEAFF. The chain carries TRBV11-3 and TRBJ1-1; 7 bases align to TRBD1. CDR3 length: 14 amino acids. CDR1 is SGHNT, CDR2 YENEEA, per germline. V shed 3 bases and J 2 bases; nucleotides not matched to a gene: 3.

This clone was counted only a few times. This chain joins TRBV2 and TRBJ2-5; TRBD1 matches 8 bases. CDR3 length equals 15 residues. V was clipped by 7 bases and J by 2 bases; unmatched bases: 9. The germline V gene has CDR1 SNHLY and CDR2 FYNNEI. CDR3 region: CASMDPGGIQETQYF. The CDR3 bases are TGTGCCAGCATGGACCCAGGGGGCATTCAAGAGACCCAGTACTTC.

In this sample, this clone turned up once. V usage is TRBV19 and J usage is TRBJ2-2; 10 bases align to TRBD2. Trimming at V came to 7 bases and at J to 7 bases, leaving 6 bases not matched to a gene. CDR1 is LNHDA and CDR2 is SQIVND in the germline V gene (reference sequence). There are 14 residues in the CDR3. Here the CDR3 reads CASKASGSIGELFF. DNA for the CDR3: TGTGCCAGTAAGGCTAGCGGGAGTATCGGGGAGCTGTTTTTT.

This sequence joins TRBV7-8 and TRBJ2-2; 7 bases align to TRBD1. Germline trimming cut 5 bases from V and 4 bases from J; bases unmatched to any gene: 7. This CDR3 is built from 15 residues. The V gene's germline CDR1 is SGHVS and CDR2 FQNEAQ. CDR3 bases: TGTGCCAGCAGCCCGAGACAGGGTGGCACCGGGGAGCTGTTTTTT. It is translated as CASSPRQGGTGELFF.

CDR3 region: CSVGQAATYEQYF. DNA of the CDR3: TGCAGCGTTGGGCAGGCAGCCACCTACGAGCAGTACTTC. V usage is TRBV29-1 and J usage is TRBJ2-7; no reliable D call. Trimming cost V 4 bases and J 2 bases, with 12 bases left between them. The CDR3 sequence is 13 residues long. CDR1 and CDR2 (germline): SQVTM, ANQGSEA.

This chain joins TRBV11-2 and TRBJ1-5, with no clear D. Germline V gene lookup returns CDR1 SGHAT and CDR2 FQNNGV. The germline V and J ends were trimmed by 5 bases and 4 bases, with 9 bases remaining between them. This CDR3 has 13 residues. The CDR3 DNA follows: TGTGCCAGCAGCCTATCAGGTAATCAGCCCCAGCATTTT. This gives the protein CASSLSGNQPQHF.